These 10 T cell receptor beta chains were sequenced from one sample in a study of beta chain features in type 1 diabetes (dated by TCRdb to the late 2010s). Libraries were built with the immunoSEQ multiplex PCR assay. All of the isolated RNA was reverse transcribed with the High Capacity cDNA Reverse Transcription Kit, so expressed TCRB transcripts were sequenced. The clones in this table, taken by TCRdb from immuneACCESS, are in-frame only. Not every clone is retained; where verified, under half of the shortfall comes from an unresolved V gene, and the cause of the rest is unknown. The sample table records 300,000 to 350,000 clones; about 19% of these occur just once. The ten largest clones represent 0.044% of the sample. What was sequenced was naive CD4+ T cells from blood. According to the study, the label for this sample's cell subset or site signals: true naive CD4+ T cells. The receptors were sampled from a young woman in good health.

The CDR3 DNA reads TGTGCCAGCAGTGTTCTGGGGGCAAGGGCAGATACGCAGTATTTT. Translated, it gives CASSVLGARADTQYF. The chain is built from TRBV2 and TRBJ2-3; possible D gene TRBD1, 6 bases. This CDR3 is built from 15 residues. V lost 4 bases and J 4 bases, leaving 15 bases between the germline ends. From germline, CDR1 is SNHLY and CDR2 FYNNEI.

The table lists this clone with a few counts. The chain combines TRBV19 with TRBJ2-1; D remains unclear. Germline CDR1 LNHDA, CDR2 SQIVND (reference sequence). This CDR3 region has 13 residues. V was pared by 7 bases and J by 7 bases, with 14 bases between. As DNA, the CDR3 is TGTGCCAGTACCGCCTCGGAGCCAAATGAGCAGTTCTTC. Translated, it gives CASTASEPNEQFF.

Concerning this clone itself: This CDR3 is also generated by other DNA sequences in the sample. The J gene is TRBJ1-1, the V gene TRBV9; D is ambiguous. From germline, CDR1 is SGDLS and CDR2 YYNGEE. Trimming shortened V by 0 bases and J by 4 bases, and 7 bases separated the two germline ends. The CDR3 consists of 13 residues. The CDR3 nucleotides read TGTGCCAGCAGCGTAGATGGCGGCACTGAAGCTTTCTTT. Translating gives CASSVDGGTEAFF.

The chain recombines TRBV5-6 with TRBJ2-5, with TRBD2 identical over 8 bases. CDR1 and CDR2 (germline): SGHDT, YYEEEE. V shed 6 bases, J shed 4 bases, and the junction held 8 bases outside the gene matches. The CDR3 contains 14 residues. CDR3 region: CASTPGGGLETQYF. The CDR3, as DNA: TGTGCCAGCACCCCGGGGGGGGGTCTAGAGACCCAGTACTTC.

There are a few counts of this clone. The rearrangement joins TRBV6-5 to TRBJ2-4, with a tentative D call TRBD1 (6 bases). Trimming took 7 bases from V and 0 from J, leaving 13 bases between them. The V gene's germline CDR1 is MNHEY and CDR2 SVGAGI. The CDR3 runs to 15 residues. The CDR3 bases are TGTGCCAGCACCCCAGGGGTCTTAGCCAAAAACATTCAGTACTTC. Its translation is CASTPGVLAKNIQYF.

A few counts support this clone. This chain links TRBV4-1 with TRBJ2-1; 7 positions agree with TRBD2. Trimming at V came to 4 bases and at J to 0 bases, leaving 9 bases not matched to a gene. CDR1 MGHRA and CDR2 YSYEKL come from the germline V gene. This CDR3 contains 17 residues. CDR3 protein: CASSPDSSGSSYNEQFF. The DNA of the CDR3 is TGCGCCAGCAGCCCGGATTCTAGCGGCAGCTCCTACAATGAGCAGTTCTTC.

This clone was observed a handful of times. The chain carries TRBV29-1 and TRBJ2-5; 8 bases align to TRBD2. The J call may be in error: the DNA end matches TRBJ2-7 better. This CDR3 comprises 14 residues. The germline CDR1 and CDR2 sequences are SQVTM and ANQGSEA. The CDR3 sequence: CSVEGLAGSYEQYF. The DNA of the CDR3 is TGCAGCGTTGAAGGATTAGCGGGGTCCTACGAGCAGTACTTC.

This clone was detected a few times. V usage is TRBV5-1 and J usage is TRBJ2-3; the match to TRBD2 covers 14 bases. J was trimmed by 6 bases and V by 5 bases; bases with no gene match: 2. The CDR3 spans 14 residues. Germline CDR1 and CDR2: SGHRS and YFSETQ. Written as DNA, the CDR3 is TGCGCCAGCAGGGGACTAGCGGGAGTGGATACGCAGTATTTT. Encoded protein: CASRGLAGVDTQYF.

The rearrangement uses TRBV18 and TRBJ2-7; possibly TRBD1 for D (5 bases). Germline V gene sequence: CDR1 KGHSH, CDR2 LQKENI. The CDR3 is 15 residues long. V was pared by 3 bases and J by 5 bases, with 17 bases between. The chain's CDR3 is CASSPLGRGVDEQYF. Here the CDR3 DNA reads TGTGCCAGCTCACCCCTGGGAAGGGGCGTCGACGAGCAGTACTTC.

This chain joins TRBV28 and TRBJ2-3; TRBD1 matches 10 bases. The CDR3 sequence is 14 residues long. Germline CDR1 is MDHEN and CDR2 is SYDVKM. With 7 bases clipped from V and 7 bases from J, the junction kept 8 bases outside the gene matches. Written as DNA, the CDR3 is TGTGCCAGCACCCCCGGGGACAGGGGTAATACGCAGTATTTT. Translation: CASTPGDRGNTQYF.